Below, one T cell receptor (beta chain) is given with its context. Its antigen remains undetermined. No quality values exist for individual bases; no much larger clone is one base distant. There are 12 amino acids in the CDR3, from cysteine to phenylalanine inclusive. The only DNA kept is the CDR3, 36 bases in frame from the first base. From a lookup of the germline V gene, CDR1 and CDR2 are MNHEY and SVGEGT. The junction carries 8 bases between V and J, which are trimmed by 6 bases and 2 bases respectively. Libraries were constructed by 5' RACE. Sequencing used an Illumina HiSeq 2000. A universal primer binding site was added through template switching, and the final cDNA carried a unique molecular identifier so that TCR cDNA molecules could be counted accurately. First-strand cDNA for TCR alpha and beta chains was synthesized from specific primers in the conserved constant-segment region. To control for contamination, every cDNA library was double barcoded, receiving both a SMART-Mk sample barcode and Illumina barcodes. TruSeq adapter sequences and Illumina sample barcodes were added in two successive PCR steps. The Illumina HiSeq platform was used with custom primers to sequence TCR alpha and beta cDNA libraries. Per the original workflow: MiGEC was used to process raw reads and extract unique molecular identifiers, and MiXCR was used to find CDR3 positions. For each individual, recombination models were inferred using an EM algorithm with the repgenHMM and IGoR tools. Shared clonotypes were analyzed with the tcR package in R, and sharing was normalized by the product of cloneset sizes. To study raw recombination free of thymic and clonal selection effects, out-of-frame nonproductive sequences were analyzed. Starting from the raw public reads, TCRdb applied fastp trimming at Q25, assembled clones with MiXCR and retained in-frame beta chains. Every CDR3 protein is listed once, alongside the most common genes and DNA of its rows. For this entry, the V and J calls and clone size follow TCRdb and not the study's own pipeline. The sample table shows hundreds of thousands of distinct CDR3 sequences, and over 8.5% are seen once. The top ten clones comprise around 0.98% of the sample.

This entry comes from a study of identical twins (dated by TCRdb to the mid-2010s). Study-wide context: The study deep-sequenced TCR alpha and beta repertoires from monozygotic twins, unrelated adults of various ages and cord blood to test whether fetal clonotypes persist. To rule out contamination, the twin experiments were replicated at different times with different library preparation protocols.

All donors were healthy Caucasians. Three pairs of female monozygotic twins, all aged 18 to 29 years, were included in the twin cohort. RNA for TCR libraries was isolated from peripheral blood mononuclear cells. General conclusions and limits of the study: Recombination models systematically underestimated out-of-frame TCR alpha sharing in monozygotic twins but agreed with sharing between unrelated individuals. Because the same donors could not be followed over many years, the conclusions relied on cross-sectional statistical analysis. Abundant cord blood beta clonotypes carried fewer insertions; young adult naive repertoires showed a weaker similar trend, while memory repertoires showed none. In beta out-of-frame sequences, excess twin sharing was weaker, because having fewer shared sequences lowered the signal-to-noise ratio. Out-of-frame TCR alpha sequences shared between twins showed an excess of low generation-probability sequences compared with coincidental sharing between unrelated individuals. Invariant T cells such as MAIT and iNKT could partly confound zero-insertion analyses, though diverse VJ usage argued against this for most clonotypes.

The sample also formed part of further work on yellow fever vaccine responses in identical twins. The other study reports the following: According to the authors, in identical twins the way T cells responded to vaccination appeared partly convergent and partly personalized. Focusing on identical twins, the study followed the T cell clones that responded to the vaccine, and did so with precision.

Here the chain combines TRBV6-2 or TRBV6-3 and TRBJ2-7; the D gene lacks a confident call. The origin of this receptor is a woman in her late teens or twenties in good health. Sequencing was done on a sample of PBMCs. The CDR3 region has the sequence CASSRWAYEQYF. The DNA is as follows: TGTGCCAGCAGCCGGTGGGCCTACGAGCAGTACTTC.